These 29 T cell receptor beta chains share one sample of origin, sequenced in a study of cytomegalovirus exposure and HLA in healthy donors. Vbeta (60) and Jbeta (13) primers were used in the PCR. Generated by immunoSEQ multiplex PCR, the TCRdb table keeps only in-frame clones and is missing some. Recorded for this sample: about 160,000 clones. The sequenced sample consisted of PBMCs. These receptors originate from a woman aged 55 to 70 in good health and CMV-seronegative.

This chain links TRBV7-3 with TRBJ1-6; D not resolved. CDR1 SGHTA and CDR2 FQGTGA come from the germline V gene. The CDR3 is made up of 14 amino acids. Between the trimmed V and J ends, which lost 5 bases and 7 bases, there was a span of 12 bases. CDR3 sequence: CASSLGVTNSPLHF. The DNA of the CDR3 is TGTGCCAGCAGCCTCGGGGTTACGAATTCACCCCTCCACTTT.

The rearrangement uses TRBV19 and TRBJ1-5, with D maybe TRBD1 (6 bases). Trimming removed 1 base at V and 7 bases at J, with 14 bases between. The CDR3 contains 15 residues. Germline CDR1 and CDR2: LNHDA and SQIVND (reference sequence). The CDR3 DNA sequence: TGTGCCAGTAGTATAGTCCTTGCAGGGGCACAGCCCCAGCATTTT. Amino acid sequence: CASSIVLAGAQPQHF.

The genes are TRBV11-2 and TRBJ2-1; 7 bases match TRBD2. Germline-derived CDR1 and CDR2 are SGHAT and FQNNGV. The J segment lost 9 bases and the V segment lost 5 bases, leaving 10 bases of the junction unmatched. This CDR3 has 14 amino acids. The CDR3 DNA sequence: TGTGCCAGCAGCCCTTGGGGGGGGTCGGTTGAGCAGTTCTTC. Its protein is CASSPWGGSVEQFF.

CDR3 sequence: CASSLIRLNTGELFF. Written as DNA, the CDR3 is TGTGCCAGCAGCTTAATCAGACTGAACACCGGGGAGCTGTTTTTT. The chain uses TRBV7-2 and TRBJ2-2; D call uncertain. Germline CDR1 reads SGHTA; CDR2 reads FQGNSA. The length of the CDR3 is 15 residues. V was pared by 2 bases and J by 1 base, with 8 bases between.

V gene TRBV4-2 combines with J gene TRBJ1-6; 9 bases align to TRBD1. The V segment lost 2 bases and the J segment 10 bases; nucleotides outside the gene matches: 3. The CDR3 covers 14 residues. CDR1 is LGHNA and CDR2 is YNFKEQ in the germline V gene. Here the CDR3 DNA reads TGTGCCAGCAGCCAATCCGGGACAGGGTCACCCCTCCACTTT. Translating gives CASSQSGTGSPLHF.

V and J are TRBV11-1 and TRBJ2-1; 8 nucleotides line up with TRBD1. The CDR3 runs 14 residues. Germline V gene lookup returns CDR1 SGHAT and CDR2 FQDESV (reference sequence). The CDR3 DNA follows: TGTGCAACCAAACGGGACAGGTCCTACAATGAGCAGTTCTTC. It translates to CATKRDRSYNEQFF.

This chain connects TRBV18 to TRBJ1-1; D gene ambiguous. This CDR3 has 13 residues. V was pared by 7 bases and J by 2 bases, with 11 bases between. Germline V lookup: CDR1 KGHSH, CDR2 LQKENI. CDR3 sequence reads: CASFTQVNTEAFF. CDR3 in DNA: TGTGCCAGCTTTACGCAGGTTAACACTGAAGCTTTCTTT. Full variable domain (outside the CDR3, taken from reference TRBV18 and TRBJ1-1): NAGVMQNPRHLVRRRGQEARLRCSPMKGHSHVYWYRQLPEEGLKFMVYLQKENIIDESGMPKERFSAEFPKEGPSILRIQQVVRGDSAAYFCASFTQVNTEAFFGQGTRLTVV.

The rearrangement links TRBV6-6 to TRBJ2-2, with a possible D match to TRBD1 (5 bases). Germline V gene data show CDR1 as MNHNY and CDR2 as SVGAGI (reference sequence). V was cut by 2 bases and J by 3 bases, with 7 bases left in between. The CDR3 is 14 amino acids. This CDR3 is CASSYRGDTGELFF. The CDR3 coding sequence is TGTGCCAGCAGTTACAGGGGTGACACCGGGGAGCTGTTTTTT.

The chain uses TRBV9 and TRBJ1-1, with D unclear. Germline lookup yields CDR1 SGDLS and CDR2 YYNGEE. V lost 1 base and J 0 bases, leaving 4 bases between the germline ends. CDR3 length: 13 residues. CDR3 nucleotide sequence: TGTGCCAGCAGCGTATTAGTGAACACTGAAGCTTTCTTT. Its translation is CASSVLVNTEAFF.

The chain recombines TRBV5-5 with TRBJ1-4; 9 nucleotides match TRBD1. The length of the CDR3 is 16 residues. CDR1 and CDR2 from the germline V gene are SGHKS and YYEKEE (reference sequence). The junction had 9 bases not matched to a gene; V was cut back by 4 bases and J by 5 bases. CDR3 sequence reads: CASSPPGQGRNEKLFF. The DNA of the CDR3 is TGTGCCAGCAGCCCTCCTGGACAGGGGAGGAATGAAAAACTGTTTTTT.

The chain has TRBV9 and TRBJ2-2, with TRBD1 as a possible D gene (6 bases). The CDR3 runs 16 residues. The V end was cut by 5 bases, the J end by 1 base, with 15 bases between. Germline CDR1 and CDR2: SGDLS and YYNGEE. In DNA form, the CDR3 reads TGTGCCAGCAGTCCGAAGGACAGCCAGAACACCGGGGAGCTGTTTTTT. Encoded protein: CASSPKDSQNTGELFF.

The chain recombines TRBV9 with TRBJ1-2, with D tentatively TRBD1 (6 bases). V gave up 4 bases and J gave up 5 bases, with 12 bases separating them. Germline CDR1 reads SGDLS; CDR2 reads YYNGEE. The CDR3 runs to 13 residues. CDR3 residues: CASSRDRSYGYTF. In DNA form, the CDR3 reads TGTGCCAGCAGCCGAGACAGGTCTTATGGCTACACCTTC.

V is TRBV14 and J is TRBJ1-1, with 8 bases that match TRBD1. The length of the CDR3 is 15 residues. Trimming removed 4 bases from V and 3 bases from J; junction bases left unmatched: 7. The V gene's germline CDR1 is SGHDN and CDR2 FVKESK. The CDR3 sequence is CASSLSRGRHTEAFF. For the CDR3, the DNA is TGTGCCAGCAGCCTGTCCAGGGGGCGTCACACTGAAGCTTTCTTT. Together with reference TRBV14 and TRBJ1-1, the CDR3 gives the full variable domain: EAGVTQFPSHSVIEKGQTVTLRCDPISGHDNLYWYRRVMGKEIKFLLHFVKESKQDESGMPNNRFLAERTGGTYSTLKVQPAELEDSGVYFCASSLSRGRHTEAFFGQGTRLTVV.

The V and J genes are TRBV19 and TRBJ1-5; TRBD1 aligns across 11 bases. The J segment lost 6 bases and the V segment lost 6 bases, leaving 7 bases of the junction unmatched. CDR1 is LNHDA and CDR2 is SQIVND in the germline V gene (reference sequence). This CDR3 is built from 15 residues. The CDR3 DNA is TGTGCCAGTAGCAGAGGGACAGGGGGTTTTCAGCCCCAGCATTTT. Protein sequence: CASSRGTGGFQPQHF.

The chain recombines TRBV5-1 with TRBJ2-5; possibly TRBD1 for D (6 bases). The CDR3 sequence is 13 residues long. V was pared by 5 bases and J by 1 base, with 9 bases between. Germline CDR1 is SGHRS and CDR2 is YFSETQ. This CDR3 reads CASRVGAQETQYF. DNA of the CDR3: TGCGCCAGCAGGGTGGGGGCCCAAGAGACCCAGTACTTC.

The rearrangement links TRBV6-5 to TRBJ2-3, with 10 positions matching TRBD1. The ends lost 8 bases at V and 4 bases at J; junction bases unmatched: 0. From germline, CDR1 is MNHEY and CDR2 SVGAGI. The CDR3 contains 12 residues. The CDR3 DNA is TGTGCCAGCGGACAGGGGGCAGATACGCAGTATTTT. This gives the protein CASGQGADTQYF.

The chain is built from TRBV27 and TRBJ1-1; 7 bases fit TRBD1. This CDR3 is built from 14 residues. Trimming took 1 base from V and 6 from J; bases not matched to a gene: 5. Germline V CDR1 and CDR2: MNHEY, SMNVEV (reference sequence). The DNA for the CDR3 is TGTGCCAGCAGTTTATTAGGGGGCCCGCCTGAAGCTTTCTTT. This sequence encodes CASSLLGGPPEAFF.

V and J are TRBV18 and TRBJ1-2; a possible D gene is TRBD1 (5 bases). Trimming left V 3 bases short and J 8 bases short, with 22 bases between. Germline-derived CDR1 and CDR2 are KGHSH and LQKENI. This CDR3 is 16 amino acids long. Here the CDR3 reads CASSPREAGSLEGYTF. CDR3 in DNA: TGTGCCAGCTCACCGAGGGAGGCAGGGTCCTTGGAGGGCTACACCTTC.

The chain links TRBV4-1 to TRBJ2-3, with 8 bases aligning to TRBD2. The V and J ends lost 4 bases and 0 bases, in that order; junction bases with no gene match: 3. The CDR3 covers 15 residues. Germline V CDR1 and CDR2: MGHRA, YSYEKL. Here the CDR3 DNA reads TGCGCCAGCAGCCGATTAGCGGGAAGCACAGATACGCAGTATTTT. Amino acids: CASSRLAGSTDTQYF.

This chain's CDR3 is CASSQQTSSSGEQYF. The CDR3 bases are TGTGCCAGCTCACAGCAGACTAGCAGTTCGGGCGAGCAGTACTTC. The chain carries TRBV18 and TRBJ2-7, with 7 positions matching TRBD2. Germline loops: CDR1 KGHSH, CDR2 LQKENI. This CDR3 has 15 amino acids. After removal of 4 bases from V and 6 bases from J, the junction contained 12 bases not matched to a gene.

This chain connects TRBV5-4 to TRBJ2-3; 11 bases align to TRBD2. The CDR3 consists of 17 residues. Germline CDR1 is SGHNT and CDR2 is YYREEE (reference sequence). V trimming: 5 bases; J trimming: 0 bases; junction bases outside the gene matches: 8. DNA of the CDR3: TGTGCCAGCAGACTGAATAGCGGGAGGGCTAGCACAGATACGCAGTATTTT. It translates to CASRLNSGRASTDTQYF.

The chain employs TRBV6-5 and TRBJ2-3, with 7 bases fitting TRBD1. Trimming took 6 bases from V and 5 from J; bases not matched to a gene: 5. CDR3 length: 13 amino acids. Germline V CDR1 and CDR2: MNHEY, SVGAGI. The chain's CDR3 is CASSPPGGDTQYF. In nucleotides, the CDR3 is TGTGCCAGCAGCCCCCCAGGGGGAGATACGCAGTATTTT.

The chain combines TRBV5-4 with TRBJ1-1; D possibly corresponds to TRBD1 (6 bases). The V end was cut by 2 bases, the J end by 1 base, with 9 bases between. The CDR3 is 14 amino acids. CDR1 is SGHNT, CDR2 YYREEE, per germline (reference sequence). The CDR3 nucleotides are TGTGCCAGCAGCTTAGGGGGAGCGAACACTGAAGCTTTCTTT. It specifies CASSLGGANTEAFF. Full variable domain (remainder filled in from reference TRBV5-4 and TRBJ1-1): ETGVTQSPTHLIKTRGQQVTLRCSSQSGHNTVSWYQQALGQGPQFIFQYYREEENGRGNFPPRFSGLQFPNYSSELNVNALELDDSALYLCASSLGGANTEAFFGQGTRLTVV.

This chain uses TRBV20-1 with TRBJ1-2, with D possibly TRBD1 on 6 matching bases. Trimming removed 5 bases at V and 6 bases at J, with 10 bases between. The CDR3 consists of 11 residues. Germline CDR1 reads DFQATT; CDR2 reads SNEGSKA (reference sequence). This chain's CDR3 is CSAQQGDGYTF. CDR3 nucleotides: TGCAGTGCTCAACAGGGTGATGGCTACACCTTC.

V is TRBV11-2 and J is TRBJ2-1, with 7 bases matching TRBD2. This CDR3 comprises 15 residues. The ends lost 5 bases at V and 1 base at J; junction bases unmatched: 5. Per the germline V gene, CDR1 is SGHAT and CDR2 is FQNNGV. The CDR3 protein is CASSGGTISYNEQFF. For the CDR3, the DNA is TGTGCCAGCAGCGGCGGGACTATATCCTACAATGAGCAGTTCTTC.

V is TRBV7-6 and J is TRBJ2-3, with 7 bases identical to TRBD1. J was trimmed by 4 bases and V by 0 bases; bases with no gene match: 1. Germline CDR1 and CDR2: SGHVS and FNYEAQ. The CDR3 extends over 14 amino acids. The CDR3 bases are TGTGCCAGCAGCTTAGCCGACAGGGCAGATACGCAGTATTTT. Protein: CASSLADRADTQYF. Together with reference TRBV7-6 and TRBJ2-3, the CDR3 gives the full variable domain: GAGVSQSPRYKVTKRGQDVALRCDPISGHVSLYWYRQALGQGPEFLTYFNYEAQQDKSGLPNDRFSAERPEGSISTLTIQRTEQRDSAMYRCASSLADRADTQYFGPGTRLTVL.

V gene TRBV5-1 combines with J gene TRBJ2-3; D possibly corresponds to TRBD1 (6 bases). Trimming removed 7 bases at V and 0 bases at J, with 12 bases between. This CDR3 has 14 amino acids. Germline lookup yields CDR1 SGHRS and CDR2 YFSETQ. The CDR3 loop is CASGQGPSTDTQYF. In DNA, the CDR3 is TGCGCCAGCGGGCAGGGGCCAAGCACAGATACGCAGTATTTT.

This rearrangement joins TRBV5-1 to TRBJ1-1, with a weak D call TRBD1 (6 bases). CDR1 is SGHRS, CDR2 YFSETQ, per germline. The ends were cut back, 4 bases at V and 5 bases at J, with 21 bases in the middle. The CDR3 covers 16 residues. CDR3 bases: TGCGCCAGCAGCATGATCCTTCAGGGGTCGGGGACTGAAGCTTTCTTT. Its protein is CASSMILQGSGTEAFF.

The chain has TRBV27 and TRBJ1-6; D is perhaps TRBD1 (6 bases). Germline V CDR1 and CDR2: MNHEY, SMNVEV (reference sequence). This CDR3 comprises 16 residues. Trimming left V 7 bases short and J 5 bases short, with 18 bases between. CDR3 nucleotides: TGTGCCAGCAAGTGGGGGCCTACAGGGAATAATTCACCCCTCCACTTT. It specifies CASKWGPTGNNSPLHF.